Below, 30 T cell receptor beta chains from the same sample are listed, as sequenced in a study of cytomegalovirus exposure and HLA in healthy donors. Both 60 Vbeta primers and 13 Jbeta primers went into the PCR. Profiling relied on immunoSEQ multiplex PCR, and the TCRdb table lists in-frame clones only, not all of them. The sample carries about 190,000 clones, around 79% recorded once. The sequenced material came from PBMCs. These receptors all stem from a woman aged 50 to 60 in good health and CMV-seronegative.

The chain recombines TRBV27 with TRBJ1-5, with unresolved D. The CDR3 covers 16 residues. Trimming removed 5 bases at V and 2 bases at J, with 16 bases between. Germline values: CDR1 MNHEY, CDR2 SMNVEV (reference sequence). In DNA form, the CDR3 reads TGTGCCAGCAGTCTCCGGCGGGAGGGTCGCAATCAGCCCCAGCATTTT. Residues: CASSLRREGRNQPQHF.

Remarks on this clone: At one end the junction does not follow the germline gene, possibly because of a read error. The chain links TRBV29-1 to TRBJ1-5; 9 bases map to TRBD1. Per the germline V gene, CDR1 is SQVTM and CDR2 is ANQGSEA. This CDR3 spans 14 amino acids. The CDR3 loop reads CSVEVTGGNQPQHF. CDR3 nucleotide sequence: TGCAGCGTTGAAGTCACAGGGGGCAACCAGCCCCAGCATTTT.

The chain employs TRBV4-3 and TRBJ1-1; D is unclear. CDR1 is LGHNA and CDR2 is YSLEER in the germline V gene. Trimming cost V 3 bases and J 3 bases, with 11 bases left between them. The CDR3 runs to 14 residues. CDR3 region: CASSQAPPYTEAFF. In DNA, the CDR3 is TGCGCCAGCAGCCAGGCCCCTCCTTACACTGAAGCTTTCTTT.

This clone turned up a few times. This sample includes further DNA sequences coding for the same CDR3. The CDR3: CASKRESSYNSPLHF. In DNA, the CDR3 is TGTGCCAGTAAGAGGGAGAGCTCCTATAATTCACCCCTCCACTTT. The J gene is TRBJ1-6, the V gene TRBV19, with D uncertain. Trimming removed 7 bases at V and 0 bases at J, with 10 bases between. This CDR3 comprises 15 residues. CDR1 LNHDA and CDR2 SQIVND come from the germline V gene (reference sequence).

The CDR3 region has the DNA TGTGCCAGCAGTGCTAATTCGAACACTGAAGCTTTCTTT. Translating gives CASSANSNTEAFF. V usage is TRBV2 and J usage is TRBJ1-1; D gene uncertain. CDR1 is SNHLY, CDR2 FYNNEI, per germline. The CDR3 runs to 13 residues. Trimming removed 4 bases from V and 1 base from J, with 7 bases in between.

This clone has only a few counts. J is TRBJ1-1 and V is TRBV4-3, with unresolved D. Trimming cost V 4 bases and J 1 base, with 7 bases left between them. Germline CDR1 LGHNA, CDR2 YSLEER. The CDR3 covers 13 residues. The CDR3: CASSPRQNTEAFF. CDR3 bases: TGCGCCAGCAGCCCGCGACAGAACACTGAAGCTTTCTTT.

The chain uses TRBV2 and TRBJ2-5; possibly TRBD1 for D (5 bases). Germline V CDR1 and CDR2: SNHLY, FYNNEI. Trimming took off 3 bases at V and 2 bases at J, with 10 bases between the two ends. The CDR3 length is 14 residues. The CDR3 loop reads CASSDNGQQETQYF. Written as DNA, the CDR3 is TGTGCCAGCAGTGATAATGGACAACAAGAGACCCAGTACTTC.

The rearrangement links TRBV4-3 to TRBJ2-1; TRBD1 matches 8 bases. CDR1 and CDR2 (germline): LGHNA, YSLEER. V trimming: 0 bases; J trimming: 8 bases; junction bases outside the gene matches: 6. The CDR3 loop spans 15 amino acids. The CDR3 nucleotides are TGCGCCAGCAGCCAAGATTGGACAGGGTCTGATGAGCAGTTCTTC. Protein product: CASSQDWTGSDEQFF.

Only one count was recorded for this clone. The rearrangement uses TRBV29-1 and TRBJ1-3; TRBD1 matches at 8 bases. This CDR3 region has 15 residues. Trimming cost V 6 bases and J 0 bases; bases outside gene matches: 7. CDR1 is SQVTM, CDR2 ANQGSEA, per germline. The CDR3 spells CSVWTGLGSGNTIYF. CDR3 nucleotides: TGCAGCGTATGGACAGGGCTGGGCTCTGGAAACACCATATATTTT.

V gene TRBV20-1 combines with J gene TRBJ2-1; tentatively, D is TRBD2 (6 bases). Trimming removed 6 bases from V and 10 bases from J, with 13 bases in between. Germline CDR1 reads DFQATT; CDR2 reads SNEGSKA (reference sequence). The CDR3 spans 11 residues. The CDR3 DNA follows: TGCAGTGCCCTTCGACTAGGAGAGCAGTTCTTC. Its translation is CSALRLGEQFF.

The CDR3 DNA sequence: TGTGCCAGCAGCTTAGATGTCGGGGGAAACACAGATACGCAGTATTTT. Amino acid sequence: CASSLDVGGNTDTQYF. This chain joins TRBV7-2 and TRBJ2-3; a possible D gene is TRBD2 (6 bases). In germline, CDR1 is SGHTA, CDR2 FQGNSA. The V end lost 1 base, the J end lost 2 bases, and 13 bases lay between the germline ends. The CDR3 covers 16 residues.

V and J are TRBV19 and TRBJ2-1; weak D call: TRBD2 (6 bases). CDR3 length: 15 amino acids. Trimming removed 6 bases at V and 5 bases at J, with 17 bases between. Germline assignment: CDR1 LNHDA and CDR2 SQIVND (reference sequence). In nucleotides, the CDR3 is TGTGCCAGTAGCCGGGGGAATGAACCTCACAATGAGCAGTTCTTC. Its translation: CASSRGNEPHNEQFF. Looking up the rest from reference TRBV19 and TRBJ2-1 gives the full variable domain: DGGITQSPKYLFRKEGQNVTLSCEQNLNHDAMYWYRQDPGQGLRLIYYSQIVNDFQKGDIAEGYSVSREKKESFPLTVTSAQKNPTAFYLCASSRGNEPHNEQFFGPGTRLTVL.

With respect to this clone: The sample carries other DNA sequences with the same CDR3. The V call is TRBV28, the J call TRBJ2-2; 9 bases are a match to TRBD1. J gave up 6 bases and V 4 bases, and 3 bases lay outside the gene matches. The CDR3 is 14 amino acids. Germline values: CDR1 MDHEN, CDR2 SYDVKM. The CDR3 spells CASSSRDRAGELFF. Written as DNA, the CDR3 is TGTGCCAGCAGTTCTAGGGACAGGGCCGGGGAGCTGTTTTTT. The full variable domain, its missing parts supplied by reference TRBV28 and TRBJ2-2, is DVKVTQSSRYLVKRTGEKVFLECVQDMDHENMFWYRQDPGLGLRLIYFSYDVKMKEKGDIPEGYSVSREKKERFSLILESASTNQTSMYLCASSSRDRAGELFFGEGSRLTVL.

The rearrangement uses TRBV4-1 and TRBJ1-2; D is perhaps TRBD1 (5 bases). This CDR3 spans 12 amino acids. The germline CDR1 and CDR2 sequences are MGHRA and YSYEKL. Trimming cost V 7 bases and J 8 bases, with 14 bases left between them. The CDR3 here is CASTSRGGGYTF. The CDR3 DNA sequence: TGCGCCAGCACCTCCCGCGGGGGAGGCTACACCTTC.

The chain has TRBV5-6 and TRBJ1-5; 8 bases line up with TRBD1. The germline V gene encodes CDR1 SGHDT and CDR2 YYEEEE. Germline trimming cut 6 bases from V and 0 bases from J; bases unmatched to any gene: 5. This CDR3 contains 15 residues. The chain's CDR3 is CASTRGQGSNQPQHF. CDR3 DNA sequence: TGTGCCAGCACCAGAGGACAGGGTAGCAATCAGCCCCAGCATTTT. The full variable domain, in which reference TRBV5-6 and TRBJ1-5 provide the parts outside the CDR3, is DAGVTQSPTHLIKTRGQQVTLRCSPKSGHDTVSWYQQALGQGPQFIFQYYEEEERQRGNFPDRFSGHQFPNYSSELNVNALLLGDSALYLCASTRGQGSNQPQHFGDGTRLSIL.

The V and J genes are TRBV6-5 and TRBJ2-5; D possibly corresponds to TRBD1 (6 bases). The J call is doubtful: the DNA matches TRBJ2-7 better. Germline V gene sequence: CDR1 MNHEY, CDR2 SVGAGI. This CDR3 has 14 residues. The CDR3 DNA follows: TGTGCCACCCGGGCCCGGGACACTTACTACGAGCAGTACTTC. Protein: CATRARDTYYEQYF.

The V gene is TRBV25-1, the J gene TRBJ1-2; TRBD1 is a possible D gene (6 bases). The germline V gene encodes CDR1 MGHDK and CDR2 SYGVNS. This CDR3 has 13 residues. Trimming took off 4 bases at V and 12 bases at J, with 18 bases between the two ends. This CDR3 reads CASSGTTGSGHTF. CDR3 in DNA: TGTGCCAGCAGTGGTACAACAGGGAGCGGCCACACCTTC.

This chain connects TRBV6-6 to TRBJ1-2, with 7 bases that match TRBD1. The V gene end was trimmed by 5 bases and the J gene end by 6 bases; junction bases not matched to a gene: 6. CDR3 length: 13 amino acids. CDR1 MNHNY and CDR2 SVGAGI come from the germline V gene (reference sequence). In DNA, the CDR3 is TGTGCCAGCAGTGTCGCGGACAGGAATGGCTACACCTTC. Its translation is CASSVADRNGYTF.

This sequence joins TRBV7-9 and TRBJ1-2; a weak D match, TRBD1 (6 bases). The CDR3 runs to 15 residues. Germline CDR1 is SEHNR and CDR2 is FQNEAQ (reference sequence). V lost 6 bases and J 4 bases, leaving 18 bases between the germline ends. CDR3 amino acids: CASRPDRSKSYGYTF. In DNA, the CDR3 is TGTGCCAGCAGGCCAGACAGGTCCAAGAGCTATGGCTACACCTTC.

In regard to this clone: This same CDR3 is encoded by further DNA sequences in the sample. The V call is TRBV5-1, the J call TRBJ1-1; TRBD1 matches 8 bases. The CDR3 runs to 15 residues. V trimming: 2 bases; J trimming: 1 base; junction bases outside the gene matches: 4. The germline gives CDR1 SGHRS, CDR2 YFSETQ. The CDR3 loop is CASSLTGGANTEAFF. The CDR3 DNA is TGCGCCAGCAGCTTAACAGGGGGGGCGAACACTGAAGCTTTCTTT.

This clone appeared once. This chain links TRBV4-2 with TRBJ1-1, with D perhaps TRBD1 (6 bases). Trimming stripped 1 base from V and 4 bases from J, with 19 bases between. This CDR3 comprises 17 residues. Germline V lookup: CDR1 LGHNA, CDR2 YNFKEQ. The DNA of the CDR3 is TGTGCCAGCAGCCAAGCCTTAGGGGTGGGGGCCGGCACTGAAGCTTTCTTT. This codes for CASSQALGVGAGTEAFF.

V usage is TRBV25-1 and J usage is TRBJ1-6, with unresolved D. The CDR3 extends over 12 amino acids. Germline V gives CDR1 MGHDK, CDR2 SYGVNS. V dropped 1 base and J dropped 12 bases, with 7 bases sitting between them. The CDR3 sequence: CASSEFDLPLHF. CDR3 DNA: TGTGCCAGCAGTGAATTTGACTTACCCCTCCACTTT.

The chain uses TRBV28 and TRBJ1-3, with D possibly TRBD1 on 5 matching bases. The CDR3 has 15 residues. V was pared by 4 bases and J by 1 base, with 11 bases between. The germline V gene encodes CDR1 MDHEN and CDR2 SYDVKM. In DNA form, the CDR3 reads TGTGCCAGCAGTTCCTCTGACAGTTCTGGAAACACCATATATTTT. Amino acid sequence: CASSSSDSSGNTIYF.

The chain recombines TRBV7-2 with TRBJ2-7, with a weak D call TRBD2 (7 bases). The CDR3 has 16 amino acids. V was cut by 5 bases and J by 5 bases, with 22 bases left in between. Germline V gene lookup returns CDR1 SGHTA and CDR2 FQGNSA. As DNA, the CDR3 is TGTGCCAGCAGCAATGGCCCGTCGGGGGGCCAAAACGAGCAGTACTTC. Amino acid sequence: CASSNGPSGGQNEQYF. The entire variable domain, with the rest obtained from reference TRBV7-2 and TRBJ2-7, is as follows: GAGVSQSPSNKVTEKGKDVELRCDPISGHTALYWYRQSLGQGLEFLIYFQGNSAPDKSGLPSDRFSAERTGGSVSTLTIQRTQQEDSAVYLCASSNGPSGGQNEQYFGPGTRLTVT.

The chain uses TRBV5-1 and TRBJ2-5; a possible D gene is TRBD1 (5 bases). The J call is uncertain, as TRBJ2-7 better fits the DNA end. The CDR3 has 15 residues. The V gene's germline CDR1 is SGHRS and CDR2 YFSETQ. CDR3 protein: CASSLEGVPSYEQYF. The CDR3 DNA reads TGCGCCAGCAGCTTGGAAGGGGTCCCCTCCTACGAGCAGTACTTC.

The rearrangement uses TRBV19 and TRBJ1-2; D unresolved. The germline V and J ends were trimmed by 5 bases and 5 bases, with 12 bases remaining between them. CDR1 and CDR2 from the germline V gene are LNHDA and SQIVND (reference sequence). The CDR3 has 13 amino acids. The CDR3 DNA is TGTGCCAGTAGTCCCGGCGGTCCATATGGCTACACCTTC. Translation: CASSPGGPYGYTF. The entire variable domain, with the rest obtained from reference TRBV19 and TRBJ1-2, is as follows: DGGITQSPKYLFRKEGQNVTLSCEQNLNHDAMYWYRQDPGQGLRLIYYSQIVNDFQKGDIAEGYSVSREKKESFPLTVTSAQKNPTAFYLCASSPGGPYGYTFGSGTRLTVV.

This clone was seen more than once but under ten times. The DNA for the CDR3 is TGTGCCAGCAGGGAGGACCCTGGGGCCAACGTCCTGACTTTC. Translation gives CASREDPGANVLTF. This chain joins TRBV6-4 and TRBJ2-6; tentatively, D is TRBD2 (5 bases). Germline assignment: CDR1 MRHNA and CDR2 SNTAGT. V dropped 6 bases and J dropped 2 bases, with 8 bases sitting between them. This CDR3 region has 14 residues.

The chain joins TRBV6-5 to TRBJ2-5, with a tentative D call TRBD2 (5 bases). The J call may be mistaken, given a closer DNA end match to TRBJ2-7. The V gene's germline CDR1 is MNHEY and CDR2 SVGAGI. The CDR3 has 14 amino acids. This chain's CDR3 is CASTLPEAPYEQYF. DNA of the CDR3: TGTGCCAGCACCCTCCCGGAGGCACCCTACGAGCAGTACTTC.

The chain is built from TRBV14 and TRBJ1-1; D is perhaps TRBD1 (5 bases). Germline CDR1 and CDR2: SGHDN and FVKESK. The CDR3 extends over 13 amino acids. Trimming took off 1 base at V and 8 bases at J, with 11 bases between the two ends. CDR3 in amino acids: CASSQVRRGEAFF. Written as DNA, the CDR3 is TGTGCCAGCAGCCAAGTTCGAAGGGGCGAAGCTTTCTTT.

The chain is built from TRBV11-2 and TRBJ2-5, with D possibly being TRBD2 (7 bases). The CDR3 contains 15 residues. Germline V CDR1 and CDR2: SGHAT, FQNNGV. V lost 5 bases and J 4 bases, leaving 17 bases between the germline ends. This chain's CDR3 is CASSNLGGVGETQYF. CDR3 sequence (DNA): TGTGCCAGCAGCAACCTAGGGGGGGTAGGAGAGACCCAGTACTTC.